The clone carrying this T cell receptor beta chain was seen a single time. This sample was included in a study of resident and recirculating memory T cells in vitiligo. No patient showed confetti depigmentation, a clinical sign of active disease. The V segment lost 5 bases and the J segment 3 bases; nucleotides outside the gene matches: 10. Per the germline V gene, CDR1 is MNHEY and CDR2 is SMNVEV (reference sequence). This CDR3 comprises 15 residues. Assay used: immunoSEQ multiplex PCR; TCRdb lists only in-frame clones, some missing. Altogether 39,000 or so clones are present, over 90% being singletons, with the ten largest covering more than 3.5%.

The clonotype comes from a male donor with vitiligo. The chain joins TRBV27 to TRBJ2-7; 7 nucleotides match TRBD1. The sample was blood. CDR3 DNA: TGTGCCAGCAGTGGAAGGGGGCGGGTTTTCTACGAGCAGTACTTC. Its protein product is CASSGRGRVFYEQYF.